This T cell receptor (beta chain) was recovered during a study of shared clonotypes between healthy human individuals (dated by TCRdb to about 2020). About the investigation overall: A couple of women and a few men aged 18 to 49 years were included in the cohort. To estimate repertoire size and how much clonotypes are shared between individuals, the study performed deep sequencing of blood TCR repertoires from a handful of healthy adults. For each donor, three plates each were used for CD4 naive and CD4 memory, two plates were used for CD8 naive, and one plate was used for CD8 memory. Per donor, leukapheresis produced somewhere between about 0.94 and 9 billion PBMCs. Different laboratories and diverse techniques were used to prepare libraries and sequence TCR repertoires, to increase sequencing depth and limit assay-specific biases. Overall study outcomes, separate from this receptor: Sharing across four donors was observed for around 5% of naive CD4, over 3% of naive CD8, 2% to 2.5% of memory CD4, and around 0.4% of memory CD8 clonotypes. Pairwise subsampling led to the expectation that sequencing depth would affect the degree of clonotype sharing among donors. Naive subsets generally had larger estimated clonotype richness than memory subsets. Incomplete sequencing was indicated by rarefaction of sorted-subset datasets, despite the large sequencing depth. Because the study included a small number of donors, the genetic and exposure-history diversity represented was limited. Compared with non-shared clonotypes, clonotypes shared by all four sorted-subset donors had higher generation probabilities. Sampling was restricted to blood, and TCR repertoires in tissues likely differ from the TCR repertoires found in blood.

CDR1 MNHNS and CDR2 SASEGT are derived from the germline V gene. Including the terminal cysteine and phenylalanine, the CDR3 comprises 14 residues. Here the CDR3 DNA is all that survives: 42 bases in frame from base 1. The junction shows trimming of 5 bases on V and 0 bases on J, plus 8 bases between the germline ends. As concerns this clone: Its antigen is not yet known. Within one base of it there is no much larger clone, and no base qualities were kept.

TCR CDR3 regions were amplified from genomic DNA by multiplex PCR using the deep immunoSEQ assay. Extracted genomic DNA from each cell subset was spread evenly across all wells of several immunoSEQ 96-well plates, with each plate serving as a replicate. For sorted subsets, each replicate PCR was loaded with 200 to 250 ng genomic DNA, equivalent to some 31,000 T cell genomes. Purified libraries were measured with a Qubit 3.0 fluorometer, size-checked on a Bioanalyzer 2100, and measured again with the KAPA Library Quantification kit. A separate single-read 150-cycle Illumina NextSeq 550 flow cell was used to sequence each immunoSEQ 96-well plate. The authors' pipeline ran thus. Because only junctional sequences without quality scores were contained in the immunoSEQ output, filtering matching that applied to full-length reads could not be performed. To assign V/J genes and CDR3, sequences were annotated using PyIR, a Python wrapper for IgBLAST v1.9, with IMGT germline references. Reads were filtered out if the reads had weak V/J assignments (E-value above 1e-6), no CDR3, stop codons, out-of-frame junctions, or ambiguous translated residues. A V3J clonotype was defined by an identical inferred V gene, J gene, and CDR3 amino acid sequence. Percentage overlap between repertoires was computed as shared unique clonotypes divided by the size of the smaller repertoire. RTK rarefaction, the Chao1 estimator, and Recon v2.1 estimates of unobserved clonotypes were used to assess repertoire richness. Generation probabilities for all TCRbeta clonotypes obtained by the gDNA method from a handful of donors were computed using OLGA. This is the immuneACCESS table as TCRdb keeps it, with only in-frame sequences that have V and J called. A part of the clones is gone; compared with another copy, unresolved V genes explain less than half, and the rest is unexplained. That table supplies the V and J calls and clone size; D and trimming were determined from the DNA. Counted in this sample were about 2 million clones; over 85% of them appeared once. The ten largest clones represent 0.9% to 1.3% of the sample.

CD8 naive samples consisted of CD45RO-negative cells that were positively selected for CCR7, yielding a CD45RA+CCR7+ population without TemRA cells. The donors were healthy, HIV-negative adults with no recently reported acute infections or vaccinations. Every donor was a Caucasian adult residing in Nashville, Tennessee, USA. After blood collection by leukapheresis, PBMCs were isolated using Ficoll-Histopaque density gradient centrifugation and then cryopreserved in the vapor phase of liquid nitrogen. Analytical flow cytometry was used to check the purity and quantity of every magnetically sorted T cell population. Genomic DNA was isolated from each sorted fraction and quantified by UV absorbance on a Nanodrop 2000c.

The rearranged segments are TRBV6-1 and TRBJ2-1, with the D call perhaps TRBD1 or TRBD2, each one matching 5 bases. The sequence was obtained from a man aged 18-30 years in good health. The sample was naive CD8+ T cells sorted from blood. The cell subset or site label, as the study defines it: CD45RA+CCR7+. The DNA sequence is TGTGCCAGCAGTTGGGGGAGCTCCTACAATGAGCAGTTCTTC. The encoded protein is CASSWGSSYNEQFF.